This entry lists 20 T cell receptor beta chains sequenced from one sample in a study of post-analysis software for immune sequencing data. Study-wide results and caveats: TRBV segments more frequent in patients than in controls numbered several and included TRBV5-6, TRBV5-1 and TRBV20-1.

TCR beta cDNA libraries included unique molecular identifiers. From the PCR reads, TCRdb called clonotypes with MiXCR, one entry per CDR3 protein. The data hold around 440,000 distinct CDR3 sequences, with around 40% observed a single time. Their target antigens are unknown. Sequencing input: blood. The receptors derive from a girl aged 5 to 17 with multiple sclerosis.

The chain links TRBV3-1 to TRBJ2-5; TRBD1 might be the D (5 bases). The assigned J gene may be wrong: the sequence end matches TRBJ2-7 better. Germline loops: CDR1 LGHDT, CDR2 YNNKEL (reference sequence). This CDR3 region has 19 residues. The CDR3 sequence is CASSQDVVSYQGSSYEQYF. Here the CDR3 DNA reads TGTGCCAGCAGCCAAGATGTCGTATCTTACCAGGGATCATCCTACGAGCAGTACTTC.

J is TRBJ1-1 and V is TRBV12-3 or TRBV12-4, with a possible D match to TRBD1 (5 bases). The CDR3 spans 13 residues. V lost 7 bases and J 6 bases, leaving 15 bases between the germline ends. In DNA form, the CDR3 reads TGTGCCAGCACGCGGCAGGGTTGTGCTGAAGCTTTCTTT. Its protein product is CASTRQGCAEAFF.

The chain links TRBV20-1 to TRBJ1-1, with D unresolved. CDR1 DFQATT and CDR2 SNEGSKA come from the germline V gene (reference sequence). The V gene lost 0 bases and the J gene lost 8 bases, with 10 bases spanning the gap. There are 12 residues in the CDR3. CDR3 DNA sequence: TGCAGTGCTAGAGAAAGTGAAAAAGAAGCTTTCTTT. It specifies CSARESEKEAFF.

In nucleotides, the CDR3 is TGTGCCAGCAGTGACGGGAGGGGGACTGGCTACACCTTC. It is translated as CASSDGRGTGYTF. This rearrangement joins TRBV6-1 to TRBJ1-2; possibly TRBD1 for D (6 bases). This CDR3 is 13 amino acids long. Germline-derived CDR1 and CDR2 are MNHNS and SASEGT. The V gene lost 3 bases and the J gene lost 7 bases, with 12 bases spanning the gap.

This clonotype was seen a handful of times. The rearrangement links TRBV12-3 or TRBV12-4 to TRBJ1-6, with 8 bases identical to TRBD1. This CDR3 has 15 residues. After removal of 5 bases from V and 7 bases from J, the junction contained 7 bases not matched to a gene. The CDR3 reads CASSSRQGRNSPLHF. The CDR3 bases are TGTGCCAGCAGTAGTCGACAGGGGCGAAATTCACCCCTCCACTTT.

Here the CDR3 reads CASSERGALTSYNEQFF. The CDR3 DNA sequence: TGTGCCAGCAGCGAAAGAGGAGCACTTACCTCCTACAATGAGCAGTTCTTC. The chain recombines TRBV3-1 with TRBJ2-1; unclear D gene. Germline CDR1 and CDR2: LGHDT and YNNKEL (reference sequence). CDR3 size: 17 residues. Trimming removed 5 bases at V and 0 bases at J, with 17 bases between.

The V gene is TRBV5-1, the J gene TRBJ2-7, with D tentatively TRBD2 (5 bases). Trimming removed 0 bases at V and 3 bases at J, with 7 bases between. Germline-derived CDR1 and CDR2 are SGHRS and YFSETQ. The CDR3 sequence is 13 residues long. The CDR3 coding sequence is TGCGCCAGCAGCTTGGAAACTAGCTACGAGCAGTACTTC. It specifies CASSLETSYEQYF.

The chain carries TRBV7-9 and TRBJ2-5; 7 positions agree with TRBD2. The germline CDR1 and CDR2 sequences are SEHNR and FQNEAQ (reference sequence). The CDR3 extends over 15 amino acids. V lost 0 bases and J lost 4; bases outside the gene matches: 5. CDR3 bases: TGTGCCAGCAGCTTAGCTGCGGGGGTAGGAGAGACCCAGTACTTC. It translates to CASSLAAGVGETQYF.

V is TRBV7-9 and J is TRBJ2-3; weak D call: TRBD2 (6 bases). The germline V gene has CDR1 SEHNR and CDR2 FQNEAQ (reference sequence). The CDR3 length is 15 residues. Trimming removed 4 bases from V and 0 bases from J, with 11 bases in between. CDR3 residues: CASSWRAASTDTQYF. Here the CDR3 DNA reads TGTGCCAGCAGCTGGAGGGCTGCTAGCACAGATACGCAGTATTTT.

The rearrangement joins TRBV12-3 or TRBV12-4 to TRBJ1-5; TRBD1 is a possible D gene (6 bases). This CDR3 region has 17 residues. Trimming took 3 bases from V and 7 from J, leaving 22 bases between them. This CDR3 reads CASSFPQGLGKIQPQHF. CDR3 in DNA: TGTGCCAGCAGTTTCCCGCAGGGGCTAGGGAAGATACAGCCCCAGCATTTT.

This clonotype was seen more than once but under ten times. The rearrangement joins TRBV6-5 to TRBJ1-5; no clear D. V lost 0 bases, J lost 8 bases, and 14 bases lay in between. This CDR3 has 15 amino acids. Germline V gives CDR1 MNHEY, CDR2 SVGAGI. CDR3 in DNA: TGTGCCAGCAGTTACTCAGCAGAATTCGGGGAGCCCCAGCATTTT. Protein sequence: CASSYSAEFGEPQHF.

The chain uses TRBV11-2 and TRBJ2-1; 9 bases are a match to TRBD2. CDR1 and CDR2 from the germline V gene are SGHAT and FQNNGV. This CDR3 contains 16 residues. Germline trimming cut 6 bases from V and 6 bases from J; bases unmatched to any gene: 12. CDR3 residues: CASSLSFSGRGNEQFF. The CDR3 DNA reads TGTGCCAGCAGTTTATCCTTTAGCGGGAGAGGCAATGAGCAGTTCTTC.

The chain has TRBV20-1 and TRBJ2-7; the D call may be TRBD1 or TRBD2 (5 bases each). The CDR3 sequence is 13 residues long. Germline V gene sequence: CDR1 DFQATT, CDR2 SNEGSKA (reference sequence). The ends were cut back, 6 bases at V and 4 bases at J, with 16 bases in the middle. CDR3 residues: CSAPMGDRYEQYF. For the CDR3, the DNA is TGCAGTGCCCCCATGGGGGACCGGTACGAGCAGTACTTC.

This clonotype showed up just a few times. The rearrangement uses TRBV12-3 or TRBV12-4 and TRBJ2-7; TRBD1 is a possible D gene (6 bases). The J call is doubtful: the DNA matches TRBJ2-5 better. CDR3 length: 13 residues. CDR3 amino acids: CASSGGQRETQYF. The CDR3 DNA reads as TGTGCCAGCAGCGGCGGACAGCGAGAGACCCAGTACTTC.

The chain combines TRBV27 with TRBJ2-1, with D possibly being TRBD2 (6 bases). This CDR3 has 13 amino acids. The V end was cut by 7 bases, the J end by 10 bases, with 17 bases between. CDR1 and CDR2 from the germline V gene are MNHEY and SMNVEV (reference sequence). The CDR3 loop is CASTHDGAGEQFF. In nucleotides, the CDR3 is TGTGCCAGCACCCATGACGGGGCGGGAGAGCAGTTCTTC.

This clonotype has more than one count but fewer than ten. The chain has TRBV5-1 and TRBJ2-7; possible D gene TRBD2, 5 bases. CDR1 and CDR2 from the germline V gene are SGHRS and YFSETQ. V shed 4 bases and J shed 2 bases, with 13 bases lying between them. This CDR3 spans 14 amino acids. The CDR3 loop is CASSVGEPPYEQYF. CDR3 DNA sequence: TGCGCCAGCAGCGTGGGAGAACCTCCCTACGAGCAGTACTTC. The full variable domain, rest sourced from reference TRBV5-1 and TRBJ2-7, is KAGVTQTPRYLIKTRGQQVTLSCSPISGHRSVSWYQQTPGQGLQFLFEYFSETQRNKGNFPGRFSGRQFSNSRSEMNVSTLELGDSALYLCASSVGEPPYEQYFGPGTRLTVT.

The chain joins TRBV7-8 to TRBJ2-5; 7 nucleotides align to TRBD1. CDR1 is SGHVS and CDR2 is FQNEAQ in the germline V gene. V shed 5 bases and J 1 base; nucleotides not matched to a gene: 7. The CDR3 is 15 residues long. DNA for the CDR3: TGTGCCAGCAGCAAAGACAGGGAGAGCCAAGAGACCCAGTACTTC. Translated: CASSKDRESQETQYF.

This sequence joins TRBV20-1 and TRBJ2-7, with D perhaps matching TRBD1 (5 bases). The V end was cut by 0 bases, the J end by 0 bases, with 9 bases between. Germline V gene lookup returns CDR1 DFQATT and CDR2 SNEGSKA (reference sequence). This CDR3 contains 14 residues. CDR3 coding DNA: TGCAGTGCTAGAGAGATTGACAGCTCCTACGAGCAGTACTTC. Residues: CSAREIDSSYEQYF.

CDR3 DNA sequence: TGTGCCAGCAGCTTTCCGCAGGGGGCAAGGAACACTGAAGCTTTCTTT. Its protein is CASSFPQGARNTEAFF. The V gene is TRBV7-4, the J gene TRBJ1-1, with 8 bases that match TRBD1. CDR1 and CDR2 from the germline V gene are SGHVT and SQSDAQ. The CDR3 spans 16 residues. V lost 3 bases to trimming and J lost 1 base; unmatched junction nucleotides: 7.

This rearrangement joins TRBV20-1 to TRBJ2-7; 8 bases match TRBD2. The CDR3 sequence is 14 residues long. The germline CDR1 and CDR2 sequences are DFQATT and SNEGSKA (reference sequence). With V trimmed by 0 bases and J by 6 bases, 7 bases remained unmatched. CDR3 loop: CSARDPGLEGEQYF. In nucleotides, the CDR3 is TGCAGTGCTAGAGATCCGGGACTAGAGGGCGAGCAGTACTTC.